This TCR beta chain was sequenced for a study of T cell responses to AZD1222 COVID-19 vaccine. Sequencing used immunoSEQ multiplex PCR; TCRdb keeps in-frame clones, though not all of them. Among roughly 120,000 clones listed, nearly 90% were seen once. General study findings and limits: Repertoires were obtained solely post-peak T cell response. Unmutated variant regions reportedly attract nearly half of all spike-specific TCRs. Vaccine-associated CD4 TCRs spanned spike, dominant at 160-218 and 743-854. Spike-specific TCR breadth rose after two AZD1222 doses, and depth rose as well.

The CDR3 is 16 residues long. Trimming pared 0 bases from V and 0 bases from J, leaving 9 bases between. Germline V gene data show CDR1 as MNHEY and CDR2 as SVGAGI. Note on this clone: The antigen remains undetermined.

This clonotype was sampled from an adult in good health. This sequence joins TRBV6-5 and TRBJ1-5, with D perhaps matching TRBD1 (5 bases). Sequenced material: peripheral blood, taken on day 0 of AZD1222 vaccination. The CDR3 nucleotides read TGTGCCAGCAGTTACTCTCCAGGGCGTAGCAATCAGCCCCAGCATTTT. Translating it yields CASSYSPGRSNQPQHF.